This T cell receptor (beta chain) was obtained from a study of cytomegalovirus exposure and HLA in healthy donors. Study-level results: A later analysis appeared to link common viral pathogens to several of the most significant clusters.

The PCR ran on 60 Vbeta and 13 Jbeta primers. Clones were read by immunoSEQ multiplex PCR, and TCRdb kept only the in-frame ones, dropping some. This sample has fewer than 250,000 clones, with 77% found just once. The germline V gene encodes CDR1 LNHDA and CDR2 SQIVND (reference sequence). The CDR3 totals 16 residues. The junction had 9 bases not matched to a gene; V was cut back by 5 bases and J by 4 bases. As to this clone: Its antigen is unidentified.

This rearrangement joins TRBV19 to TRBJ2-7; 12 nucleotides align to TRBD2. This receptor was taken from a woman aged 25 to 39 in good health and CMV-seropositive. The specimen was PBMCs. The chain's CDR3 is CASSEHLTSGSYEQYF. CDR3 bases: TGTGCCAGTAGTGAACACCTGACTAGCGGGAGTTACGAGCAGTACTTC.